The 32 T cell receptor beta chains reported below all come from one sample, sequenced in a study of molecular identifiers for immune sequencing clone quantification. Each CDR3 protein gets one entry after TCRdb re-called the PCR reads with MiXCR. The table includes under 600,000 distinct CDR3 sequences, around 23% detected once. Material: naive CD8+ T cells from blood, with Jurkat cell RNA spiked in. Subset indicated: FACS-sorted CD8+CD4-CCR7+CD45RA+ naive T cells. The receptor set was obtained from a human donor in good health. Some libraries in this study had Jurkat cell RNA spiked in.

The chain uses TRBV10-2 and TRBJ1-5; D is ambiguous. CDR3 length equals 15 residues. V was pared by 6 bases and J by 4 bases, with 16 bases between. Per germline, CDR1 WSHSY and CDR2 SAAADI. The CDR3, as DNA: TGCGCCAGCAGCTCGACCGGGTCGACAAATCAGCCCCAGCATTTT. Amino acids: CASSSTGSTNQPQHF.

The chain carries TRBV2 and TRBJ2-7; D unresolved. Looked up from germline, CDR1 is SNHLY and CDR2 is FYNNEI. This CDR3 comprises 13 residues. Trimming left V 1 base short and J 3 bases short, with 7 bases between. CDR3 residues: CASSEDDNYEQYF. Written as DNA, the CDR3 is TGTGCCAGCAGTGAAGATGACAACTACGAGCAGTACTTC.

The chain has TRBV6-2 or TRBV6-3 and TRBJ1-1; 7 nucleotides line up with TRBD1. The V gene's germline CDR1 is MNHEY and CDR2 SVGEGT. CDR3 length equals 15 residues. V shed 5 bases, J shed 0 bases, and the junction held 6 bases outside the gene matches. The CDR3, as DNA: TGTGCCAGCAGTGCTTGGGACAGTCTGAACACTGAAGCTTTCTTT. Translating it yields CASSAWDSLNTEAFF.

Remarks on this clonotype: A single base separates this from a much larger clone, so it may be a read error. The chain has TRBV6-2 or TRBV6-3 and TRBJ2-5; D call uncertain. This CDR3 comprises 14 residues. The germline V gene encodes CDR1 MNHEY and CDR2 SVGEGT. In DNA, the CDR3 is TGTGCCAGCAATCCTATTATCGACCAAGAGCCCCAGTACTTC. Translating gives CASNPIIDQEPQYF.

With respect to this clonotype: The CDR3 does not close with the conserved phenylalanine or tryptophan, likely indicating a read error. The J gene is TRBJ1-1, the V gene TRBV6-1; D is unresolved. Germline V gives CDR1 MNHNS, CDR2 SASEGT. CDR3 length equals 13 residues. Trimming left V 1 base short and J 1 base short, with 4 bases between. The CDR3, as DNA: TGTGCCAGCAGTGAAGTAGCGAACACTGAAGCTTTCTCT. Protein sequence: CASSEVANTEAFS.

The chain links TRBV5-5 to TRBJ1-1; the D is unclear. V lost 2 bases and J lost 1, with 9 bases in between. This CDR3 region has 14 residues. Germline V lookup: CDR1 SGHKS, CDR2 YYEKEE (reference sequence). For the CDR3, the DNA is TGTGCCAGCAGCTTTGCTCTAGGGAACACTGAAGCTTTCTTT. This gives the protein CASSFALGNTEAFF. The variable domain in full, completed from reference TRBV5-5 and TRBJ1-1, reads DAGVTQSPTHLIKTRGQQVTLRCSPISGHKSVSWYQQVLGQGPQFIFQYYEKEERGRGNFPDRFSARQFPNYSSELNVNALLLGDSALYLCASSFALGNTEAFFGQGTRLTVV.

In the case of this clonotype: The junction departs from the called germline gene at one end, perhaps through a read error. In DNA, the CDR3 is TGTGCCAGCAGCCGGAGGACAGCAGAGGCCCAGTACTTC. It is translated as CASSRRTAEAQYF. The chain links TRBV6-6 to TRBJ2-5; TRBD1 is a possible D gene (6 bases). This CDR3 spans 13 amino acids. Per germline, CDR1 MNHNY and CDR2 SVGAGI (reference sequence).

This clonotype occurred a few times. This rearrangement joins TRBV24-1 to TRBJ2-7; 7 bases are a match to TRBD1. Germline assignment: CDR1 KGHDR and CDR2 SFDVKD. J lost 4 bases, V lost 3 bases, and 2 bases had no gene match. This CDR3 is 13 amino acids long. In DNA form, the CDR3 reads TGTGCCACCAGTGATCAACAGGGGTACGAGCAGTACTTC. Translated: CATSDQQGYEQYF.

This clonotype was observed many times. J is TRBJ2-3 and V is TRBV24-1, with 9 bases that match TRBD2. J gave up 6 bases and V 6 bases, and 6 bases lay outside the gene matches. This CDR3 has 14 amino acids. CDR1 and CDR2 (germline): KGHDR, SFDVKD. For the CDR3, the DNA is TGTGCCACCAGTCCAGCGGGGGGCGGGGATACGCAGTATTTT. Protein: CATSPAGGGDTQYF.

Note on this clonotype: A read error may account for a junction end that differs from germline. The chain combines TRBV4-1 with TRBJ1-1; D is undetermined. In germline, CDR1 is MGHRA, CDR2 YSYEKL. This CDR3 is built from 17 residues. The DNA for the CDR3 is TGCGCCAGCCGCCAAGACCGACGAACAAATATGAACACTGAAGCTTCCTTT. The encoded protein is CASRQDRRTNMNTEASF.

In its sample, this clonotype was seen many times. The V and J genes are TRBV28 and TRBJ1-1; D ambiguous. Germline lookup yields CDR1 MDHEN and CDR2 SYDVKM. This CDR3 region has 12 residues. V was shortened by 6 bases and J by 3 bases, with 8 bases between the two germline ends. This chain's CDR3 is CASRSMDTEAFF. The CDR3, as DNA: TGTGCCAGCAGATCCATGGACACTGAAGCTTTCTTT.

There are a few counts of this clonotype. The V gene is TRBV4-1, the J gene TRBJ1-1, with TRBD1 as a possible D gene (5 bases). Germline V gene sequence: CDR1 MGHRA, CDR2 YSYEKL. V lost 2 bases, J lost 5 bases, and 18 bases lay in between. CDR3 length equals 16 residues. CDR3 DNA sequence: TGCGCCAGCAGCCAATACCCGGGTCAGGGTCGGACTGAAGCTTTCTTT. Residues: CASSQYPGQGRTEAFF.

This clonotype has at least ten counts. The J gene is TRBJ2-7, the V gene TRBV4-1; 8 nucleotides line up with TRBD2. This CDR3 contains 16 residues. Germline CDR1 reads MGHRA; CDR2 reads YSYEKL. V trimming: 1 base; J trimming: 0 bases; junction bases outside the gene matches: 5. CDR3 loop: CASSQALAGSSYEQYF. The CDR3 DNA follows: TGCGCCAGCAGCCAAGCCCTAGCGGGCAGCTCCTACGAGCAGTACTTC.

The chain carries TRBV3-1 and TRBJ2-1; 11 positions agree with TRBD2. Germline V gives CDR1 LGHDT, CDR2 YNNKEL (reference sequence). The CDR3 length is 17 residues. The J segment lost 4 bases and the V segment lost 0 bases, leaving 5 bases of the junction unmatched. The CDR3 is CASSQDLRTSGYNEQFF. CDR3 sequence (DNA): TGTGCCAGCAGCCAAGATTTGCGGACTAGCGGGTACAATGAGCAGTTCTTC.

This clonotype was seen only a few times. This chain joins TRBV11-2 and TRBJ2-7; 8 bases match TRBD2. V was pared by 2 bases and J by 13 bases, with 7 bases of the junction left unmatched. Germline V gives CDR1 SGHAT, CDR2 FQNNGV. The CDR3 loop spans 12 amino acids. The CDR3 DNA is TGTGCCAGCAGCTTAATCGGGGGGGTTTCCTACTTC. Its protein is CASSLIGGVSYF. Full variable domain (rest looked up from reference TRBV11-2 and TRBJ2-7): EAGVAQSPRYKIIEKRQSVAFWCNPISGHATLYWYQQILGQGPKLLIQFQNNGVVDDSQLPKDRFSAERLKGVDSTLKIQPAKLEDSAVYLCASSLIGGVSYFGPGTRLTVT.

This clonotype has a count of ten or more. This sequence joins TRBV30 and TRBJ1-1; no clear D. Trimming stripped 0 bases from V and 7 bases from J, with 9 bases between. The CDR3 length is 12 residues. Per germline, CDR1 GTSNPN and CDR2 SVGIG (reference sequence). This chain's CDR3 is CAWSVLGYEAFF. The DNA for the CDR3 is TGTGCCTGGAGTGTACTGGGGTATGAAGCTTTCTTT.

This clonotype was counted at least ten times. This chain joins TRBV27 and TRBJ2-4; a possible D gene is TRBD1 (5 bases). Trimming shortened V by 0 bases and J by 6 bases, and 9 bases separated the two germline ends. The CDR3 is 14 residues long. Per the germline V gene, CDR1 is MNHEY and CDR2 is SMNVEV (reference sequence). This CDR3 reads CASSLSSGLNIQYF. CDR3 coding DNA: TGTGCCAGCAGTTTATCATCAGGGTTAAACATTCAGTACTTC.

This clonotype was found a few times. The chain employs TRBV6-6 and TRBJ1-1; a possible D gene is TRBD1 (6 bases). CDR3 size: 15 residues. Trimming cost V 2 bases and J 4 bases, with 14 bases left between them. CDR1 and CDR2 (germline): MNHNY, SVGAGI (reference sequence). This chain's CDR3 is CASSYREGGGTEAFF. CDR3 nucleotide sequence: TGTGCCAGCAGTTACCGGGAGGGAGGGGGCACTGAAGCTTTCTTT.

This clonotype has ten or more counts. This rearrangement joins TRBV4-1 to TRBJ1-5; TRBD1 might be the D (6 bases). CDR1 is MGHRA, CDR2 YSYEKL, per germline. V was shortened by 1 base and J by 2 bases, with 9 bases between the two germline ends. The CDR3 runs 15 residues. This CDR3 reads CASSQVRTGNQPQHF. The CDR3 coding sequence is TGCGCCAGCAGCCAAGTAAGGACAGGCAATCAGCCCCAGCATTTT.

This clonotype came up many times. In nucleotides, the CDR3 is TGTGCCAGCAGTTTAGGTTTATTGGGAGGTCAGCCCCAGCATTTT. It yields the protein CASSLGLLGGQPQHF. The chain joins TRBV28 to TRBJ1-5, with D uncertain. The germline V gene has CDR1 MDHEN and CDR2 SYDVKM. The CDR3 totals 15 residues. Between the trimmed V and J ends, which lost 2 bases and 6 bases, there was a span of 14 bases.

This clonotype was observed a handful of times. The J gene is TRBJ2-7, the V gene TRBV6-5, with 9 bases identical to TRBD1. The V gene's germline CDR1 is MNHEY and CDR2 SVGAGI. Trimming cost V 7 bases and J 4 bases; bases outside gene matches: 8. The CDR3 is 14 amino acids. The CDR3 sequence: CASKKQGTGYEQYF. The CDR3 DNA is TGTGCCAGCAAGAAACAGGGGACAGGGTACGAGCAGTACTTC.

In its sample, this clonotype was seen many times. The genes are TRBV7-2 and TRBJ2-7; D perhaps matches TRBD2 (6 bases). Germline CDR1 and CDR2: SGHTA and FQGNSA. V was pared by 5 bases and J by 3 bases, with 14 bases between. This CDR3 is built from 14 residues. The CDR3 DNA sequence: TGTGCCAGCAGCACCTCCGGGGGTTTCTACGAGCAGTACTTC. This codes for CASSTSGGFYEQYF.

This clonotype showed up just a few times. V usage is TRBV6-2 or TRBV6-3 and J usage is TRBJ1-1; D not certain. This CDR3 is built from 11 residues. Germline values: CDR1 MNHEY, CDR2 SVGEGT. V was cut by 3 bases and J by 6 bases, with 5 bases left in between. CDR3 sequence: CASSYAAEAFF. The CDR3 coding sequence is TGTGCCAGCAGTTATGCGGCTGAAGCTTTCTTT.

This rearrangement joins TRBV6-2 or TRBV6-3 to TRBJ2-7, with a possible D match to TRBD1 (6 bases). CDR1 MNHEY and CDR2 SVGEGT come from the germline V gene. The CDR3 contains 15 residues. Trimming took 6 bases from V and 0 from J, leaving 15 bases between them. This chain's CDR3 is CASSSEGVTSYEQYF. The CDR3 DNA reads TGTGCCAGCAGCTCCGAGGGGGTAACCTCCTACGAGCAGTACTTC.

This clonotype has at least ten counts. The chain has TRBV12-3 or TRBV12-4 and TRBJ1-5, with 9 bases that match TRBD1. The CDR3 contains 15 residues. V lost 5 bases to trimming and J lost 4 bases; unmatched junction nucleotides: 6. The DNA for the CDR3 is TGTGCCAGCAGTCCGGACAGGGGCCGAAATCAGCCCCAGCATTTT. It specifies CASSPDRGRNQPQHF.

The CDR3 region is CASSFLSETQYF. The CDR3, as DNA: TGTGCCAGCAGTTTTTTATCGGAGACCCAGTACTTC. This chain uses TRBV12-3 or TRBV12-4 with TRBJ2-5; D remains ambiguous. The CDR3 has 12 residues. Trimming removed 3 bases at V and 5 bases at J, with 7 bases between.

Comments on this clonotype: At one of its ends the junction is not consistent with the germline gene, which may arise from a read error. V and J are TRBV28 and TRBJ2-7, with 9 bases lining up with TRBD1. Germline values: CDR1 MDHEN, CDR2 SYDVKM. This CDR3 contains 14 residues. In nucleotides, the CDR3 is TGTGCCAGCAGTCCCACAGGGGGCATTTACGAGCGGTACTTC. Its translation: CASSPTGGIYERYF.

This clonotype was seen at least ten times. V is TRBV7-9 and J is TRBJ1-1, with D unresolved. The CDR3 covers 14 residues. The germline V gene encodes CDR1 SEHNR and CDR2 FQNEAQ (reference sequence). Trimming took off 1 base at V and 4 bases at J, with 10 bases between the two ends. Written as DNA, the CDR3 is TGTGCCAGCAGCTTAGATTCCCGACGCACTGAAGCTTTCTTT. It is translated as CASSLDSRRTEAFF.

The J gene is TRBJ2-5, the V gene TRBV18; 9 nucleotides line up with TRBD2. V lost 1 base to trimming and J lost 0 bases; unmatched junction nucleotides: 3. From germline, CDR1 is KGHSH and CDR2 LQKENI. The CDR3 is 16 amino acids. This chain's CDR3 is CASSPRLAEHQETQYF. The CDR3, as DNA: TGTGCCAGCTCACCACGACTAGCGGAGCACCAAGAGACCCAGTACTTC.

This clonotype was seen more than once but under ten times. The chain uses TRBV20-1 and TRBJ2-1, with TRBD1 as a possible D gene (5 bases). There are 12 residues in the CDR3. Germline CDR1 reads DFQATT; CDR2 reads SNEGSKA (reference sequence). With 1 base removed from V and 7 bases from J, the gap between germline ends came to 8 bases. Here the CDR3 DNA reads TGCAGTGCTAGAGTGGCAGGGAATGAGCAGTTCTTC. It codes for CSARVAGNEQFF.

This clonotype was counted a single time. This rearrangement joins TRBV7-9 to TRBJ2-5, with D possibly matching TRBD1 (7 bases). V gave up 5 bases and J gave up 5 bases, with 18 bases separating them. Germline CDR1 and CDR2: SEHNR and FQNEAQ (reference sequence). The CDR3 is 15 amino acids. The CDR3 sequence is CASSATTGAGETQYF. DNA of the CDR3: TGTGCCAGCAGCGCGACTACAGGGGCGGGGGAGACCCAGTACTTC.

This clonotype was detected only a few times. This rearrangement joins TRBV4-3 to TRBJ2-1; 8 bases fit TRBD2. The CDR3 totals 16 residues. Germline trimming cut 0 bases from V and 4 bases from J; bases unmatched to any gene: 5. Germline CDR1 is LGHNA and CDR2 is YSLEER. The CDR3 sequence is CASSQDRAGEYNEQFF. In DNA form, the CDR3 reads TGCGCCAGCAGCCAAGATAGAGCGGGGGAATACAATGAGCAGTTCTTC.